Listed here are 25 T cell receptor beta chains from one sample, sequenced in a study of blood T cell repertoires in COVID-19. Here immunoSEQ multiplex PCR was the method, and the copy in TCRdb shows in-frame clones only, minus some. Found here are over 250,000 clones, approximately 88% of them singletons; the top ten hold approximately 10%. Sequenced: peripheral blood. The receptors come from a woman in her seventies with COVID-19, enrolled during active disease.

The CDR3 bases are TGTGCCAGCTCCCCAGGGCATGGCTACACCTTC. This gives the protein CASSPGHGYTF. The genes are TRBV7-9 and TRBJ1-2, with D possibly being TRBD1 (5 bases). V lost 8 bases to trimming and J lost 6 bases, with 10 bases between them. CDR1 and CDR2 from the germline V gene are SEHNR and FQNEAQ (reference sequence). The CDR3 totals 11 residues. The complete variable domain, with remaining parts taken from reference TRBV7-9 and TRBJ1-2, reads DTGVSQNPRHKITKRGQNVTFRCDPISEHNRLYWYRQTLGQGPEFLTYFQNEAQLEKSRLLSDRFSAERPKGSFSTLEIQRTEQGDSAMYLCASSPGHGYTFGSGTRLTVV.

This chain connects TRBV9 to TRBJ1-2; the match to TRBD1 covers 8 bases. This CDR3 is built from 17 residues. V was clipped by 4 bases and J by 7 bases; unmatched bases: 18. CDR1 SGDLS and CDR2 YYNGEE come from the germline V gene. The CDR3 DNA sequence: TGTGCCAGCAGCTCTCCCCCGGGACAGGCTTGGCAAGGTGGCTACACCTTC. It is translated as CASSSPPGQAWQGGYTF.

V usage is TRBV19 and J usage is TRBJ1-1; TRBD1 matches 8 bases. With V trimmed by 4 bases and J by 4 bases, 2 bases remained unmatched. The CDR3 totals 13 residues. Looked up from germline, CDR1 is LNHDA and CDR2 is SQIVND (reference sequence). The CDR3 DNA is TGTGCCAGTAGTAGGACAGGGATCACTGAAGCTTTCTTT. Translating it yields CASSRTGITEAFF. Variable domain in full (rest from reference TRBV19 and TRBJ1-1): DGGITQSPKYLFRKEGQNVTLSCEQNLNHDAMYWYRQDPGQGLRLIYYSQIVNDFQKGDIAEGYSVSREKKESFPLTVTSAQKNPTAFYLCASSRTGITEAFFGQGTRLTVV.

This clone has a single count. The chain has TRBV2 and TRBJ1-1, with TRBD1 matching 7 bases. Looked up from germline, CDR1 is SNHLY and CDR2 is FYNNEI. The CDR3 is 15 residues long. Losses at the gene ends were 6 bases for V and 0 bases for J; bases not matched to a gene: 7. This chain's CDR3 is CASRLRGTLNTEAFF. As DNA, the CDR3 is TGTGCCAGCAGACTCAGGGGGACATTGAACACTGAAGCTTTCTTT.

The chain joins TRBV9 to TRBJ1-4, with 7 bases matching TRBD1. V lost 4 bases and J lost 7; bases outside the gene matches: 7. This CDR3 has 14 residues. Germline CDR1 SGDLS, CDR2 YYNGEE. The CDR3 is CASSPRQGSEKLFF. CDR3 nucleotides: TGTGCCAGCAGCCCTCGACAGGGAAGTGAAAAACTGTTTTTT.

This chain connects TRBV7-3 to TRBJ2-2; 8 bases agree with TRBD1. The germline V gene encodes CDR1 SGHTA and CDR2 FQGTGA. V shed 5 bases and J 6 bases; nucleotides not matched to a gene: 2. The CDR3 covers 13 residues. The CDR3 region has the DNA TGTGCCAGCAGCGCACAGGGGGCCGGGGAGCTGTTTTTT. Its translation is CASSAQGAGELFF.

The gene calls are TRBV7-3 and TRBJ2-3, with D possibly matching TRBD2 (6 bases). Germline V gives CDR1 SGHTA, CDR2 FQGTGA. The CDR3 runs 16 residues. V was pared by 2 bases and J by 1 base, with 13 bases between. The CDR3 nucleotides read TGTGCCAGCAGCTTAGACGGCGGGGAAGGCACAGATACGCAGTATTTT. This encodes CASSLDGGEGTDTQYF.

The sample holds a few counts of this clone. The V gene is TRBV7-3, the J gene TRBJ1-2; TRBD1 agrees at 10 bases. This CDR3 has 14 amino acids. The ends lost 3 bases at V and 5 bases at J; junction bases unmatched: 3. In germline, CDR1 is SGHTA, CDR2 FQGTGA. The DNA for the CDR3 is TGTGCCAGCAGCTTCGGGACAGGGGAATATGGCTACACCTTC. Translated: CASSFGTGEYGYTF. The full variable domain, in which reference TRBV7-3 and TRBJ1-2 provide the parts outside the CDR3, is GAGVSQTPSNKVTEKGKYVELRCDPISGHTALYWYRQSLGQGPEFLIYFQGTGAADDSGLPNDRFFAVRPEGSVSTLKIQRTERGDSAVYLCASSFGTGEYGYTFGSGTRLTVV.

The chain is built from TRBV7-2 and TRBJ1-2; D is ambiguous. V gave up 4 bases and J gave up 2 bases, with 11 bases separating them. The CDR3 has 14 amino acids. Germline V gene data show CDR1 as SGHTA and CDR2 as FQGNSA. The CDR3: CASSSSTENYGYTF. In DNA, the CDR3 is TGTGCCAGCAGCTCTTCTACAGAGAACTATGGCTACACCTTC.

The gene calls are TRBV6-6 and TRBJ1-3, with 12 bases lining up with TRBD1. Germline V lookup: CDR1 MNHNY, CDR2 SVGAGI (reference sequence). Trimming removed 8 bases from V and 7 bases from J; junction bases left unmatched: 9. The CDR3 runs to 15 residues. CDR3: CASLPGGTGGNTIYF. The CDR3 coding sequence is TGTGCCAGCCTCCCGGGCGGGACAGGGGGCAACACCATATATTTT.

The chain uses TRBV19 and TRBJ1-3; D ambiguous. Germline-derived CDR1 and CDR2 are LNHDA and SQIVND (reference sequence). CDR3 length: 15 residues. The ends were cut back, 5 bases at V and 2 bases at J, with 13 bases in the middle. CDR3 region: CASSDWTDTGNTIYF. The CDR3 nucleotides are TGTGCCAGTAGTGATTGGACTGATACTGGAAACACCATATATTTT. The complete variable domain, with remaining parts taken from reference TRBV19 and TRBJ1-3, reads DGGITQSPKYLFRKEGQNVTLSCEQNLNHDAMYWYRQDPGQGLRLIYYSQIVNDFQKGDIAEGYSVSREKKESFPLTVTSAQKNPTAFYLCASSDWTDTGNTIYFGEGSWLTVV.

The gene calls are TRBV3-1 (or the pseudogene TRBV3-2) and TRBJ2-7, with TRBD1 identical over 7 bases. CDR1 and CDR2 (germline): LGHDT, YNNKEL (reference sequence). There are 16 residues in the CDR3. With 0 bases clipped from V and 1 base from J, the junction kept 6 bases outside the gene matches. CDR3 in amino acids: CASSQDMGQHSYEQYF. The CDR3 DNA sequence: TGTGCCAGCAGCCAAGATATGGGACAGCATTCCTACGAGCAGTACTTC.

The chain carries TRBV6-5 and TRBJ1-2; TRBD1 matches at 7 bases. The germline gives CDR1 MNHEY, CDR2 SVGAGI. Trimming cost V 5 bases and J 6 bases; bases outside gene matches: 6. The CDR3 consists of 13 residues. CDR3 in amino acids: CASSRGTDNGYTF. CDR3 DNA sequence: TGTGCCAGCAGTCGTGGGACAGACAATGGCTACACCTTC.

V and J are TRBV11-2 and TRBJ2-2; D is unclear. The CDR3 runs to 14 residues. Trimming took 1 base from V and 4 from J, leaving 7 bases between them. CDR1 and CDR2 from the germline V gene are SGHAT and FQNNGV. CDR3 in amino acids: CASSLAPTTGELFF. The CDR3 region has the DNA TGTGCCAGCAGCTTAGCCCCTACCACCGGGGAGCTGTTTTTT.

V usage is TRBV5-6 and J usage is TRBJ2-7; 12 nucleotides match TRBD2. Germline CDR1 SGHDT, CDR2 YYEEEE. The V segment lost 3 bases and the J segment 0 bases; nucleotides outside the gene matches: 13. The CDR3 has 19 residues. The CDR3: CASSWKPGLAGASSYEQYF. Here the CDR3 DNA reads TGTGCCAGCAGCTGGAAACCGGGACTAGCGGGCGCTAGCTCCTACGAGCAGTACTTC. Combining the CDR3 with reference TRBV5-6 and TRBJ2-7 gives the whole variable domain DAGVTQSPTHLIKTRGQQVTLRCSPKSGHDTVSWYQQALGQGPQFIFQYYEEEERQRGNFPDRFSGHQFPNYSSELNVNALLLGDSALYLCASSWKPGLAGASSYEQYFGPGTRLTVT.

The chain uses TRBV7-2 and TRBJ1-4, with TRBD1 as a possible D gene (5 bases). Germline loops: CDR1 SGHTA, CDR2 FQGNSA. This CDR3 has 16 amino acids. V lost 5 bases, J lost 7 bases, and 20 bases lay in between. In DNA, the CDR3 is TGTGCCAGCAGCACAGCAGGGACGGGAGTAGGTGAAAAACTGTTTTTT. Translated, it gives CASSTAGTGVGEKLFF.

This clone was detected once. CDR3 sequence (DNA): TGTGCCAGCAGTTTATCTTTCGGGGGTGGGGATACGCAGTATTTT. This encodes CASSLSFGGGDTQYF. J is TRBJ2-3 and V is TRBV27, with a weak D call TRBD2 (6 bases). In germline, CDR1 is MNHEY, CDR2 SMNVEV (reference sequence). The CDR3 covers 15 residues. Trimming pared 0 bases from V and 6 bases from J, leaving 13 bases between.

CDR3 amino acids: CASSYVRGDTGELFF. CDR3 bases: TGTGCCAGCAGTTACGTCAGGGGGGACACCGGGGAGCTGTTTTTT. The chain combines TRBV6-5 with TRBJ2-2; D might be TRBD1 (7 bases). The CDR3 is 15 residues long. The V gene's germline CDR1 is MNHEY and CDR2 SVGAGI. Trimming took 2 bases from V and 3 from J, leaving 10 bases between them.

The chain employs TRBV6-1 and TRBJ2-3; 9 nucleotides agree with TRBD2. In germline, CDR1 is MNHNS, CDR2 SASEGT. The CDR3 runs to 18 residues. V shed 3 bases and J 6 bases; nucleotides not matched to a gene: 16. The CDR3 here is CASSDLGLAPRFRDTQYF. The CDR3 DNA follows: TGTGCCAGCAGTGATTTAGGACTAGCGCCGAGGTTTCGGGATACGCAGTATTTT.

The rearrangement uses TRBV19 and TRBJ2-1; a weak D match, TRBD2 (7 bases). This CDR3 has 16 residues. Germline V CDR1 and CDR2: LNHDA, SQIVND (reference sequence). The V and J ends lost 5 bases and 9 bases respectively, with 23 bases between them. The CDR3 sequence: CASSDPGGGSAGEQFF. Here the CDR3 DNA reads TGTGCCAGTAGTGACCCCGGGGGCGGGAGTGCCGGTGAGCAGTTCTTC.

The chain has TRBV30 and TRBJ1-5; no clear D gene. The V and J ends lost 3 bases and 1 base respectively, with 10 bases between them. The CDR3 extends over 14 amino acids. CDR1 and CDR2 from the germline V gene are GTSNPN and SVGIG (reference sequence). The CDR3 protein is CAWRRGGSNQPQHF. In DNA, the CDR3 is TGTGCCTGGAGACGTGGAGGGAGCAATCAGCCCCAGCATTTT.

The chain uses TRBV6-6 and TRBJ1-1; 7 positions agree with TRBD1. CDR1 is MNHNY and CDR2 is SVGAGI in the germline V gene (reference sequence). This CDR3 spans 12 amino acids. V gave up 2 bases and J gave up 12 bases; unmatched junction bases: 6. Written as DNA, the CDR3 is TGTGCCAGCAGTTACAAAACAGGGGAGACTTTCTTT. It yields the protein CASSYKTGETFF.

The V gene is TRBV7-2, the J gene TRBJ2-5; 7 bases are a match to TRBD1. CDR1 SGHTA and CDR2 FQGNSA come from the germline V gene. V lost 5 bases, J lost 2 bases, and 5 bases stayed unmatched. The CDR3 runs to 14 residues. For the CDR3, the DNA is TGTGCCAGCAGCAAAAGGACAGGTCAAGAGACCCAGTACTTC. Its protein is CASSKRTGQETQYF. The whole variable domain, remainder taken from reference TRBV7-2 and TRBJ2-5, is GAGVSQSPSNKVTEKGKDVELRCDPISGHTALYWYRQSLGQGLEFLIYFQGNSAPDKSGLPSDRFSAERTGGSVSTLTIQRTQQEDSAVYLCASSKRTGQETQYFGPGTRLLVL.

The rearrangement joins TRBV28 to TRBJ2-7; 8 nucleotides agree with TRBD2. Trimming removed 2 bases from V and 5 bases from J; junction bases left unmatched: 2. This CDR3 spans 13 amino acids. Germline CDR1 MDHEN, CDR2 SYDVKM. The CDR3 DNA is TGTGCCAGCAGTTTACCGGGAGGGAACGAGCAGTACTTC. The encoded protein is CASSLPGGNEQYF.

This clone was counted many times. V gene TRBV28 combines with J gene TRBJ1-4; 7 bases agree with TRBD1. This CDR3 spans 15 amino acids. Losses at the gene ends were 6 bases for V and 5 bases for J; bases not matched to a gene: 9. Germline V lookup: CDR1 MDHEN, CDR2 SYDVKM. CDR3 sequence (DNA): TGTGCCAGCAGAGACAACAGGGGACCCAATGAAAAACTGTTTTTT. This gives the protein CASRDNRGPNEKLFF. Combining the CDR3 with reference TRBV28 and TRBJ1-4 gives the whole variable domain DVKVTQSSRYLVKRTGEKVFLECVQDMDHENMFWYRQDPGLGLRLIYFSYDVKMKEKGDIPEGYSVSREKKERFSLILESASTNQTSMYLCASRDNRGPNEKLFFGSGTQLSVL.